This entry lists 27 T cell receptor beta chains sequenced from one sample in a study of OX40 agonist ivuxolimab in advanced cancers. Produced via immunoSEQ multiplex PCR; TCRdb's table is partial and in-frame only. The sample has tens of thousands of clones, 87% seen once. The sample consisted of CD4+ or CD8+ T cells sorted from blood, taken in a trial of the OX40 agonist ivuxolimab. The receptor set was obtained from an adult with an advanced solid tumor such as melanoma, head and neck, liver or kidney cancer.

The rearrangement uses TRBV27 and TRBJ2-1; the D gene could be TRBD1 or TRBD2 (5 bases each). Trimming took off 2 bases at V and 0 bases at J, with 14 bases between the two ends. This CDR3 is built from 17 residues. The germline V gene has CDR1 MNHEY and CDR2 SMNVEV (reference sequence). The CDR3 is CASSLGLGESSYNEQFF. The CDR3 DNA reads as TGTGCCAGCAGTTTAGGGTTGGGGGAGAGCTCCTACAATGAGCAGTTCTTC.

This chain joins TRBV30 and TRBJ2-7; D remains unclear. CDR3 length: 15 amino acids. Between the trimmed V and J ends, which lost 0 bases and 5 bases, there was a span of 17 bases. Germline V gives CDR1 GTSNPN, CDR2 SVGIG (reference sequence). This CDR3 reads CAWSVRDSFLHEQYF. The CDR3 coding sequence is TGTGCCTGGAGTGTACGCGACTCCTTCCTACACGAGCAGTACTTC.

The rearrangement joins TRBV4-1 to TRBJ1-3; D remains ambiguous. Germline assignment: CDR1 MGHRA and CDR2 YSYEKL. Trimming took 1 base from V and 4 from J, leaving 5 bases between them. The CDR3 runs to 13 residues. CDR3 bases: TGCGCCAGCAGCCAAGGGGAGGGAAACACCATATATTTT. This translates into CASSQGEGNTIYF.

The rearrangement links TRBV6-5 to TRBJ2-5, with 9 positions matching TRBD1. The germline V gene has CDR1 MNHEY and CDR2 SVGAGI. The CDR3 contains 14 residues. After removal of 3 bases from V and 5 bases from J, the junction contained 4 bases not matched to a gene. For the CDR3, the DNA is TGTGCCAGCAGTTATACAGGGGGCTGGGAGACCCAGTACTTC. This encodes CASSYTGGWETQYF.

CDR3 protein: CASSLGGGDTEAFF. The CDR3 DNA sequence: TGTGCCAGCAGCTTAGGCGGGGGCGACACTGAAGCTTTCTTT. This chain uses TRBV7-9 with TRBJ1-1, with D possibly being TRBD1 (6 bases). This CDR3 spans 14 amino acids. Germline CDR1 and CDR2: SEHNR and FQNEAQ (reference sequence). Deletions cut 1 base from V and 3 bases from J, with 9 bases between.

A few counts support this clone. The chain combines TRBV14 with TRBJ2-7; 8 bases map to TRBD2. The J segment lost 5 bases and the V segment lost 4 bases, leaving 13 bases of the junction unmatched. Germline V gene lookup returns CDR1 SGHDN and CDR2 FVKESK. There are 16 residues in the CDR3. The CDR3 here is CASSPPLRGALDEQYF. CDR3 nucleotide sequence: TGTGCCAGCAGCCCCCCCCTGCGGGGGGCTTTGGACGAGCAGTACTTC.

The table lists this clone with a count of one. V gene TRBV28 combines with J gene TRBJ2-2; 10 nucleotides match TRBD1. CDR3 length: 16 residues. After removal of 6 bases from V and 4 bases from J, the junction contained 8 bases not matched to a gene. CDR1 MDHEN and CDR2 SYDVKM come from the germline V gene. CDR3 residues: CASRDRGTIRTGELFF. CDR3 bases: TGTGCCAGCAGGGACAGGGGGACAATTCGCACCGGGGAGCTGTTTTTT.

The chain has TRBV29-1 and TRBJ2-5, with 7 positions matching TRBD1. The V gene's germline CDR1 is SQVTM and CDR2 ANQGSEA. V lost 4 bases to trimming and J lost 4 bases; unmatched junction nucleotides: 6. The CDR3 length is 13 residues. The CDR3 region is CSVGLTGVETQYF. CDR3 bases: TGCAGCGTTGGTCTAACAGGGGTAGAGACCCAGTACTTC.

J is TRBJ2-7 and V is TRBV10-2, with a tentative D call TRBD1 (8 bases). The CDR3 sequence is 13 residues long. The V gene's germline CDR1 is WSHSY and CDR2 SAAADI. V was clipped by 10 bases and J by 1 base, with 14 bases between them. In DNA, the CDR3 is TGCGCCACCGGACAGGGAGGGTCCTACGAGCAGTACTTC. It codes for CATGQGGSYEQYF.

CDR3: CASSLLTGELFF. The DNA of the CDR3 is TGTGCCAGCAGCTTATTGACCGGGGAGCTGTTTTTT. The chain is built from TRBV5-6 and TRBJ2-2; no definite D call. Trimming left V 2 bases short and J 5 bases short, with 4 bases between. The length of the CDR3 is 12 residues. Germline lookup yields CDR1 SGHDT and CDR2 YYEEEE.

This clone came up once. This rearrangement joins TRBV30 to TRBJ1-5; maybe TRBD1 (5 bases). V gave up 3 bases and J gave up 1 base, with 13 bases separating them. Germline V gives CDR1 GTSNPN, CDR2 SVGIG (reference sequence). This CDR3 region has 15 residues. The CDR3 coding sequence is TGTGCCTGGAGCGAGGGGTCCATAAGCAATCAGCCCCAGCATTTT. Protein product: CAWSEGSISNQPQHF.

The chain has TRBV4-1 and TRBJ2-7, with D possibly being TRBD1 (6 bases). The CDR3 totals 15 residues. The V gene's germline CDR1 is MGHRA and CDR2 YSYEKL. Deletions cut 1 base from V and 1 base from J, with 11 bases between. In DNA form, the CDR3 reads TGCGCCAGCAGCCAAGCGTTTGGACAGTCCTACGAGCAGTACTTC. This gives the protein CASSQAFGQSYEQYF.

The chain uses TRBV7-5 and TRBJ2-4; the D segment call TRBD1 is taken from the table without a DNA check. TRBV7-5 is termed a pseudogene. This CDR3 is 18 amino acids long. The CDR3 DNA reads TGTGCCAGAAGCTTAGCCGGCAGTTGGGGGCTAGCCAAAAACATTCAGTACTTC. Residues: CARSLAGSWGLAKNIQYF.

The V call is TRBV2, the J call TRBJ1-2; D ambiguous. CDR1 and CDR2 (germline): SNHLY, FYNNEI. The CDR3 is made up of 12 amino acids. The ends were cut back, 8 bases at V and 8 bases at J, with 15 bases in the middle. CDR3 sequence (DNA): TGTGCCAGCCGCGGATTGTTTGACGGCTACACCTTC. As protein: CASRGLFDGYTF.

V usage is TRBV2 and J usage is TRBJ1-4; unclear D gene. This CDR3 region has 12 residues. CDR1 SNHLY and CDR2 FYNNEI come from the germline V gene. V lost 6 bases and J 7 bases, leaving 9 bases between the germline ends. CDR3 coding DNA: TGTGCCAGCAGAGGCTTCGGTGAAAAACTGTTTTTT. Its protein is CASRGFGEKLFF.

This chain joins TRBV27 and TRBJ2-3; the D is unclear. Germline CDR1 MNHEY, CDR2 SMNVEV (reference sequence). The length of the CDR3 is 15 residues. The V and J ends lost 3 bases and 0 bases respectively, with 10 bases between them. The CDR3 DNA reads TGTGCCAGCAGTTTGGGCCGCCGGAGCACAGATACGCAGTATTTT. It yields the protein CASSLGRRSTDTQYF.

As to this clone: The identical CDR3 is also encoded by other nucleotide sequences in the sample. This sequence joins TRBV18 and TRBJ2-3; a possible D gene is TRBD2 (6 bases). V was trimmed by 1 base and J by 0 bases, leaving 8 bases between them. This CDR3 region has 15 residues. CDR1 is KGHSH, CDR2 LQKENI, per germline. The CDR3 sequence: CASSPRAGSTDTQYF. For the CDR3, the DNA is TGTGCCAGCTCACCACGGGCGGGAAGCACAGATACGCAGTATTTT.

The rearrangement links TRBV18 to TRBJ1-1; D might be TRBD1 (6 bases). The V gene's germline CDR1 is KGHSH and CDR2 LQKENI. The CDR3 loop spans 18 amino acids. Trimming removed 3 bases from V and 1 base from J, with 21 bases in between. The CDR3 sequence is CASSPRGTITAWNTEAFF. CDR3 nucleotides: TGTGCCAGCTCACCGAGAGGGACAATCACGGCCTGGAACACTGAAGCTTTCTTT.

The chain links TRBV4-1 to TRBJ2-1; TRBD1 matches at 7 bases. The CDR3 consists of 14 residues. Germline CDR1 MGHRA, CDR2 YSYEKL. Germline trimming cut 7 bases from V and 4 bases from J; bases unmatched to any gene: 7. Here the CDR3 DNA reads TGCGCCAGCACGCAGGGGGAAGTTTACAATGAGCAGTTCTTC. Amino acid sequence: CASTQGEVYNEQFF.

This clone was seen just once. The chain couples TRBV6-6 to TRBJ2-1, with TRBD1 identical over 10 bases. The CDR3 runs to 15 residues. The V and J ends lost 6 bases and 4 bases, in that order; junction bases with no gene match: 6. CDR1 is MNHNY, CDR2 SVGAGI, per germline (reference sequence). The CDR3 reads CASREPGQGYNEQFF. The CDR3, as DNA: TGTGCCAGCAGGGAGCCGGGACAGGGGTACAATGAGCAGTTCTTC.

This chain uses TRBV25-1 with TRBJ2-5, with TRBD1 matching over 7 bases. Germline loops: CDR1 MGHDK, CDR2 SYGVNS. The CDR3 runs to 12 residues. V shed 5 bases and J 7 bases; nucleotides not matched to a gene: 4. This CDR3 reads CASSIHRGTQYF. For the CDR3, the DNA is TGTGCCAGCAGTATCCACAGGGGGACCCAGTACTTC.

V usage is TRBV7-9 and J usage is TRBJ2-5; no clear D gene. This CDR3 is 13 amino acids long. V dropped 6 bases and J dropped 4 bases, with 12 bases sitting between them. Per germline, CDR1 SEHNR and CDR2 FQNEAQ (reference sequence). The CDR3 DNA sequence: TGTGCCAGCAGAACCGGATTTCCAGAGACCCAGTACTTC. Translated: CASRTGFPETQYF.

This clone was found once. This chain connects TRBV28 to TRBJ2-5; 13 nucleotides line up with TRBD2. Germline V gene data show CDR1 as MDHEN and CDR2 as SYDVKM. The CDR3 is 16 amino acids. The ends lost 6 bases at V and 5 bases at J; junction bases unmatched: 9. CDR3 bases: TGTGCCAGCAGCTACCTAGGACTAGCGGGAGCGGAGACCCAGTACTTC. Its translation: CASSYLGLAGAETQYF. The full variable domain, its missing parts supplied by reference TRBV28 and TRBJ2-5, is DVKVTQSSRYLVKRTGEKVFLECVQDMDHENMFWYRQDPGLGLRLIYFSYDVKMKEKGDIPEGYSVSREKKERFSLILESASTNQTSMYLCASSYLGLAGAETQYFGPGTRLLVL.

This sequence joins TRBV6-6 and TRBJ1-2; 8 bases agree with TRBD1. V gave up 0 bases and J gave up 7 bases; unmatched junction bases: 10. This CDR3 contains 16 residues. From germline, CDR1 is MNHNY and CDR2 SVGAGI (reference sequence). CDR3 DNA sequence: TGTGCCAGCAGTTACTCGACAAGGACAGGGATAGGTGGCTACACCTTC. This translates into CASSYSTRTGIGGYTF.

The rearrangement links TRBV28 to TRBJ2-7; no definite D call. The V and J ends lost 5 bases and 2 bases respectively, with 16 bases between them. This CDR3 is 15 amino acids long. Germline-derived CDR1 and CDR2 are MDHEN and SYDVKM. The CDR3 bases are TGTGCCAGCAGTCCCCCACAGAGGCCCCCCTACGAGCAGTACTTC. Its protein product is CASSPPQRPPYEQYF.

The chain employs TRBV5-6 and TRBJ2-5, with unresolved D. The length of the CDR3 is 11 residues. The V end lost 2 bases, the J end lost 1 base, and 0 bases lay between the germline ends. Germline-derived CDR1 and CDR2 are SGHDT and YYEEEE. CDR3 sequence reads: CASSFQETQYF. In nucleotides, the CDR3 is TGTGCCAGCAGCTTCCAAGAGACCCAGTACTTC.

This clone was seen a few times. The chain is built from TRBV18 and TRBJ2-7; 9 bases are a match to TRBD1. In germline, CDR1 is KGHSH, CDR2 LQKENI. The V segment lost 2 bases and the J segment 3 bases; nucleotides outside the gene matches: 5. The CDR3 has 15 amino acids. The CDR3 spells CASSPGTGRLYEQYF. DNA for the CDR3: TGTGCCAGCTCACCAGGGACAGGGAGGCTCTACGAGCAGTACTTC.